This T cell receptor beta chain was captured in a study of T cell responses to AZD1222 COVID-19 vaccine. Measured with immunoSEQ multiplex PCR; TCRdb has only the in-frame clones, and not every one. This sample's table reports over 120,000 clones. V lost 3 bases and J 2 bases, leaving 23 bases between the germline ends. The CDR3 is 19 residues long. Germline lookup yields CDR1 SQVTM and CDR2 ANQGSEA. Of note for this clone: Its antigen remains unidentified.

General study findings and limits: Baseline antibody screening turned up just a handful of seropositive AZD1222 recipients.

The source material was peripheral blood. The sequence was collected from an adult in good health. The V and J genes are TRBV29-1 and TRBJ1-6; tentative D call: TRBD1 (5 bases). For the CDR3, the DNA is TGCAGCGTTGATTTCCTGGACATCACTCCCCAGGCCTATAATTCACCCCTCCACTTT. Translation: CSVDFLDITPQAYNSPLHF.